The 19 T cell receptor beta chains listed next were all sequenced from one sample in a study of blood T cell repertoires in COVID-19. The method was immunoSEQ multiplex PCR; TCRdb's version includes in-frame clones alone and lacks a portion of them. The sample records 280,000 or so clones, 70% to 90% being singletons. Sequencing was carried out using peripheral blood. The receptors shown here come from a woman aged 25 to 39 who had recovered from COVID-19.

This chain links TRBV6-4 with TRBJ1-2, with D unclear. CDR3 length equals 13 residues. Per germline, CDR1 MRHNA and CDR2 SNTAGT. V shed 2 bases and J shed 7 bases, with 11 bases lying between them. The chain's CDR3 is CASSDAFTGGYTF. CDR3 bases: TGTGCCAGCAGTGACGCTTTCACCGGTGGCTACACCTTC.

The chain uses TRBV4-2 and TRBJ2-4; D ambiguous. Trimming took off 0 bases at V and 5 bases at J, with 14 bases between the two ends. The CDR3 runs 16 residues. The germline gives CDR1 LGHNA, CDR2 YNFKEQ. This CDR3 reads CASSQDPSYPQNIQYF. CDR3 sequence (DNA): TGTGCCAGCAGCCAAGATCCCAGTTATCCTCAAAACATTCAGTACTTC.

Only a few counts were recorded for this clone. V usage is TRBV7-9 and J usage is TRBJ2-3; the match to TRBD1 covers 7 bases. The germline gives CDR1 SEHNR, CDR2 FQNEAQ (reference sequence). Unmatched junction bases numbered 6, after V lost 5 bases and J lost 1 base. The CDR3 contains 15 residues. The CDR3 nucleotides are TGTGCCAGCAGCCAGGGACAGAGGGGCACAGATACGCAGTATTTT. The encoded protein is CASSQGQRGTDTQYF. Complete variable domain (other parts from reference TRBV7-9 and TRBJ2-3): DTGVSQNPRHKITKRGQNVTFRCDPISEHNRLYWYRQTLGQGPEFLTYFQNEAQLEKSRLLSDRFSAERPKGSFSTLEIQRTEQGDSAMYLCASSQGQRGTDTQYFGPGTRLTVL.

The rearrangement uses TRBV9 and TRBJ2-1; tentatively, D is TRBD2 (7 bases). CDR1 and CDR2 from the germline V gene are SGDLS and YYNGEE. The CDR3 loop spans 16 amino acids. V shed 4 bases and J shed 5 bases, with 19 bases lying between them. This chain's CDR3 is CASSLGGGGRHNEQFF. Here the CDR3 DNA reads TGTGCCAGCAGCCTCGGGGGCGGGGGCCGACACAATGAGCAGTTCTTC.

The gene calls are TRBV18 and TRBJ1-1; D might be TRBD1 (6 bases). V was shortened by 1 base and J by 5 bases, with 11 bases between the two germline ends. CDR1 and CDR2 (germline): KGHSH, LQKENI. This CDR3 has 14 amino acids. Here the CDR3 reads CASSPQQGQTEAFF. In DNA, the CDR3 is TGTGCCAGCTCACCACAGCAGGGGCAAACTGAAGCTTTCTTT.

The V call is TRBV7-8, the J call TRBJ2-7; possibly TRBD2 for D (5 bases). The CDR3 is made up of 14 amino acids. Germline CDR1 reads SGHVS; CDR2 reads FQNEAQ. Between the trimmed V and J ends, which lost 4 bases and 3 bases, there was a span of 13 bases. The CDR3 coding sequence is TGTGCCAGCAGCTCCGCCTCGGAGGACTACGAGCAGTACTTC. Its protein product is CASSSASEDYEQYF.

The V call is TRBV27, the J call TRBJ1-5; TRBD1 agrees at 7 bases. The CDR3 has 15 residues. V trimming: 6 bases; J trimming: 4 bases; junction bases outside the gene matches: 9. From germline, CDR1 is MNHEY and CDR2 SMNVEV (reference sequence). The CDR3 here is CASRTRGDSNQPQHF. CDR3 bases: TGTGCCAGCAGAACGCGCGGGGACAGTAATCAGCCCCAGCATTTT.

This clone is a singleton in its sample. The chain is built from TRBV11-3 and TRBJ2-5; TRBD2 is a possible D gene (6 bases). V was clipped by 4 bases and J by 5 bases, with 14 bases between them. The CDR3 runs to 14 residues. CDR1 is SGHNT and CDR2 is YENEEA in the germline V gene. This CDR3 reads CASSSGTPGETQYF. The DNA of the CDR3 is TGTGCCAGCAGCTCCGGGACTCCAGGGGAGACCCAGTACTTC. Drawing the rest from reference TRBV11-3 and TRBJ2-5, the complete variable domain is EAGVVQSPRYKIIEKKQPVAFWCNPISGHNTLYWYLQNLGQGPELLIRYENEEAVDDSQLPKDRFSAERLKGVDSTLKIQPAELGDSAVYLCASSSGTPGETQYFGPGTRLLVL.

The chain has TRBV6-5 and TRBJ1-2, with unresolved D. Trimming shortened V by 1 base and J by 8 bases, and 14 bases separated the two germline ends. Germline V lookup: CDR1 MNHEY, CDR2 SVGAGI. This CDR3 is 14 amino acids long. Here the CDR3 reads CASSYFNPVRGYTF. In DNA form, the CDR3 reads TGTGCCAGCAGTTACTTTAATCCTGTGAGGGGCTACACCTTC.

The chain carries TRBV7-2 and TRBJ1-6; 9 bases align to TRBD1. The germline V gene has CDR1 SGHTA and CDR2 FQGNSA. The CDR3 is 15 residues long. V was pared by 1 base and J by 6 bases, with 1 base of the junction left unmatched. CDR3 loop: CASSLGGQGNSPLHF. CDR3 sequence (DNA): TGTGCCAGCAGCTTAGGGGGACAGGGTAATTCACCCCTCCACTTT.

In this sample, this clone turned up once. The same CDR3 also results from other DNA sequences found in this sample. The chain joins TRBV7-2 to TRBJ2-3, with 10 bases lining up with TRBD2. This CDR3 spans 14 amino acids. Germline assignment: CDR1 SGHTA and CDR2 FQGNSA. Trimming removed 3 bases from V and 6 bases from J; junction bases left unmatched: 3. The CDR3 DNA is TGTGCCAGCAGCTTTCTAGCGGGGGCGGATACGCAGTATTTT. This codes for CASSFLAGADTQYF.

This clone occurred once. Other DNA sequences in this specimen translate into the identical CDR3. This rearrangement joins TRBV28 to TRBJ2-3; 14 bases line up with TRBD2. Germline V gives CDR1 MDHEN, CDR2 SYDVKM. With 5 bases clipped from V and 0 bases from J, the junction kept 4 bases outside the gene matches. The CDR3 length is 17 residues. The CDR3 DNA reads TGTGCCAGCAGTCTGGGGACTAGCGGGGGTAGCACAGATACGCAGTATTTT. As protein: CASSLGTSGGSTDTQYF. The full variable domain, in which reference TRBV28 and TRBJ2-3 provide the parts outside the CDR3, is DVKVTQSSRYLVKRTGEKVFLECVQDMDHENMFWYRQDPGLGLRLIYFSYDVKMKEKGDIPEGYSVSREKKERFSLILESASTNQTSMYLCASSLGTSGGSTDTQYFGPGTRLTVL.

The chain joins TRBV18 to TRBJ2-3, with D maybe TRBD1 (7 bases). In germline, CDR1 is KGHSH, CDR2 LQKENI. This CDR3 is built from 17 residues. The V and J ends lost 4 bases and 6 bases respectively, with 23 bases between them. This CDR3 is CASSRLRGGTDYDTQYF. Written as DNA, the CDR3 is TGTGCCAGCTCACGATTACGAGGCGGGACAGACTATGATACGCAGTATTTT.

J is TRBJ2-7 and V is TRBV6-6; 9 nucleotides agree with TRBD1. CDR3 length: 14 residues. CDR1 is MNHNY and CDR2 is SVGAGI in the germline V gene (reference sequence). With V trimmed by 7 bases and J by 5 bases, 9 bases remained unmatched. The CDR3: CASKGRDRVNEQYF. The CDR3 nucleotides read TGTGCCAGCAAGGGACGGGACAGGGTCAACGAGCAGTACTTC.

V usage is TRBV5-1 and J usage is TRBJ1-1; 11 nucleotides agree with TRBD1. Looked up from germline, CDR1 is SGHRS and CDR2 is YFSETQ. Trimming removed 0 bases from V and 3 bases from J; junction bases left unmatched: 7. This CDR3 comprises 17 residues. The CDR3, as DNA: TGCGCCAGCAGCTTGGGGCGGGACAGGGGGTCCCACACTGAAGCTTTCTTT. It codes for CASSLGRDRGSHTEAFF. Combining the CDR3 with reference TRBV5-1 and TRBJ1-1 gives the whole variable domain KAGVTQTPRYLIKTRGQQVTLSCSPISGHRSVSWYQQTPGQGLQFLFEYFSETQRNKGNFPGRFSGRQFSNSRSEMNVSTLELGDSALYLCASSLGRDRGSHTEAFFGQGTRLTVV.

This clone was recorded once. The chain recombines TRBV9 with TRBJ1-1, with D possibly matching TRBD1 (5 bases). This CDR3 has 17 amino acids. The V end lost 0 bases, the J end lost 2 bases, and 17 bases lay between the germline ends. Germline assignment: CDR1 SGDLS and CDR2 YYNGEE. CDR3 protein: CASSVAGGGGTNTEAFF. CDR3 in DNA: TGTGCCAGCAGCGTAGCCGGGGGTGGGGGAACCAACACTGAAGCTTTCTTT.

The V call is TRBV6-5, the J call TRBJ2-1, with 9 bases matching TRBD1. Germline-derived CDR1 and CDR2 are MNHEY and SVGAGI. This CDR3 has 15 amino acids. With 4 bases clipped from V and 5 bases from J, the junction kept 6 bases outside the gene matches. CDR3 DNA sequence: TGTGCCAGCAGTTTTCGGGGACAGGGCAACAATGAGCAGTTCTTC. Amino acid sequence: CASSFRGQGNNEQFF.

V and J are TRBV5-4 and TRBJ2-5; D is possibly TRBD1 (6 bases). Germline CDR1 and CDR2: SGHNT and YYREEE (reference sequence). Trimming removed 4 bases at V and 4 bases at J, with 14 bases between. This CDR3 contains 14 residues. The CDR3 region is CASSQSGVLETQYF. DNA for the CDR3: TGTGCCAGCAGCCAATCAGGGGTTCTAGAGACCCAGTACTTC.

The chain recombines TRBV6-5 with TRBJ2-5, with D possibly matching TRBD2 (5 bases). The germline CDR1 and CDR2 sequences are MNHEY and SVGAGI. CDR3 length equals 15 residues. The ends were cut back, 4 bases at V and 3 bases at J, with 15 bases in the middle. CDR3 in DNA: TGTGCCAGCAGTTCAATTTTTGCGACTAAAGAGACCCAGTACTTC. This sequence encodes CASSSIFATKETQYF.